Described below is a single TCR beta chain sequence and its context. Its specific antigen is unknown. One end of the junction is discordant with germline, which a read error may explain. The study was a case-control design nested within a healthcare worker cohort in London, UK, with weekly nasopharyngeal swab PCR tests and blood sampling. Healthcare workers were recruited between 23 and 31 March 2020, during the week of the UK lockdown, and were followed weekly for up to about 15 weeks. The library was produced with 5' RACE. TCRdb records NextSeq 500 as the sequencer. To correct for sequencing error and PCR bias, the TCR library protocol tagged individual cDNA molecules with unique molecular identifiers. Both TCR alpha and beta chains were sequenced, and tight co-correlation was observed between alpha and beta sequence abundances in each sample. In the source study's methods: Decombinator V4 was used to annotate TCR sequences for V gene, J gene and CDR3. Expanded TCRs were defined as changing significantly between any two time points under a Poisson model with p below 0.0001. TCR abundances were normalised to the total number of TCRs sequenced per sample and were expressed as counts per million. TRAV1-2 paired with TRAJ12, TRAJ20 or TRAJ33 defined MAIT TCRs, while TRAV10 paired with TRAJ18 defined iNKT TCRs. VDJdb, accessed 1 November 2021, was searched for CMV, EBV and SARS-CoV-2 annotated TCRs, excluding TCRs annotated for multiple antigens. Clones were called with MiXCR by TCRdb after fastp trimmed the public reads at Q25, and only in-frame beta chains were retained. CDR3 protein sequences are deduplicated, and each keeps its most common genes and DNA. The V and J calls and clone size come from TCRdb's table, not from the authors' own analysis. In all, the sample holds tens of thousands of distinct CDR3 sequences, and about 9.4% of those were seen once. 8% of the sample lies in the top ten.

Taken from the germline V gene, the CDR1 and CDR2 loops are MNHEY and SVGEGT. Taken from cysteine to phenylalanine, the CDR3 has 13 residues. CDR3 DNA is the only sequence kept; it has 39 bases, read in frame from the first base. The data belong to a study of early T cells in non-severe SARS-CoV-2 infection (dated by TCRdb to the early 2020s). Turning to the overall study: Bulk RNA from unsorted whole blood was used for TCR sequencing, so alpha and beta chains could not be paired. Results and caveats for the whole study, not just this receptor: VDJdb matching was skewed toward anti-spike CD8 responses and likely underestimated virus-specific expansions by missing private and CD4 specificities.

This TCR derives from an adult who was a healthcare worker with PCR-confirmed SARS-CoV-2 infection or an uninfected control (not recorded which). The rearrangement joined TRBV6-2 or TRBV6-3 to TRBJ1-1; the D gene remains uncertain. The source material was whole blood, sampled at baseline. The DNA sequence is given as TGTGCCAGCCGAGCGAGCATGAACACTGAAGTTTTCTTT. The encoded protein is CASRASMNTEVFF.